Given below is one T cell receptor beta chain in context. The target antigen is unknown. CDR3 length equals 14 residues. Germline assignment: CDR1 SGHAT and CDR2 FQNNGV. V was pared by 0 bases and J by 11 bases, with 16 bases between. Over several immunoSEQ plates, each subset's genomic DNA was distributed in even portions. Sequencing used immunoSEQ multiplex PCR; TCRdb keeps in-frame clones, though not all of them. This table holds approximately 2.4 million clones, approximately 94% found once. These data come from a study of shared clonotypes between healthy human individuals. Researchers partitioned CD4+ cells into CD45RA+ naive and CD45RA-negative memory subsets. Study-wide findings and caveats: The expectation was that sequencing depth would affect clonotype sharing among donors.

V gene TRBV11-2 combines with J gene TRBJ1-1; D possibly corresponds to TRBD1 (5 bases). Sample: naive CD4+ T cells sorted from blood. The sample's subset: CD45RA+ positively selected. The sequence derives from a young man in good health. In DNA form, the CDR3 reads TGTGCCAGCAGCTTAGAACTGGGGCTCTCGGGCGCTTTCTTT. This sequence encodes CASSLELGLSGAFF.